This T cell receptor (beta chain) was captured by sequencing in a study of T-cell reconstitution after alpha-beta-depleted transplantation in children. Study outcomes and limitations: Alpha-beta T cells about two months after transplant reportedly derived from several hundred expanded graft clones. TCRbeta diversity was high at day 60 in some patients (a result of surviving recipient T cells and thymic progenitors).

The germline V and J ends were trimmed by 4 bases and 2 bases, with 18 bases remaining between them. This CDR3 is built from 16 residues. CDR1 is MNHEY, CDR2 SVGEGT, per germline. In its sample, this clonotype was seen many times. Its antigen is not identified. The authors prepared the TCRbeta library with unique molecular identifiers. TCRdb redid the calling of the PCR reads with MiXCR, one entry per CDR3 protein. The sample yields about 190,000 distinct CDR3 sequences, 11% seen once. The sequence was collected from a boy between 2 and 10 years old with acute myeloid leukemia, due to receive a stem cell transplant. This chain uses TRBV6-2 or TRBV6-3 with TRBJ2-7; D is ambiguous. The sequencing here drew on PBMCs, taken before TCRalphabeta/CD19-depleted stem cell transplant. The CDR3 sequence: CASSFTGSPVAYEQYF. CDR3 coding DNA: TGTGCCAGCAGTTTCACCGGGTCCCCAGTAGCCTACGAGCAGTACTTC.